This T cell receptor beta chain was captured by sequencing in a study of human T cells and chemical hapten exposure. In the study overall: Sensitization involved placing 2% DPC onto an approximately 2 cm by approximately 2 cm region of upper inner arm skin. Largely, small differences in pooled library volume made per-sample TCR yields vary.

As to time point: patch test 2, 6 weeks after DPC sensitization. Treatment meaning: therapeutic diphenylcyclopropenone sensitization with weekly scalp DPC. Findings of the study overall: In comparison with controls, expanded TCRs gave rise to a significantly larger number of large CDR3 similarity clusters.

V dropped 7 bases and J dropped 8 bases, with 14 bases sitting between them. This CDR3 is 12 amino acids long. Germline V lookup: CDR1 MDHEN, CDR2 SYDVKM. In the original workflow: Sample TCR counts, which ranged from roughly 20,000 to 690,600, had a median of roughly 96,000. Using its own MiXCR run on the RACE reads, TCRdb lists one record per CDR3 protein. The V and J calls here are based on TCRdb, not the publication. The top ten hold around 6% of the sample, which has approximately 350,000 distinct CDR3 sequences, over 6% seen once. This clonotype was seen at least ten times. Its matching antigen is unknown.

The source was whole blood, collected in connection with sensitization to the hapten diphenylcyclopropenone (DPC). The TCR comes from a woman under 30 with alopecia areata. Some clones in this sample may be carry-over from other donors' samples. The J gene is TRBJ1-1, the V gene TRBV28, with a weak D call TRBD1 (6 bases). CDR3 amino acids: CASTLTGLEAFF. The CDR3 region has the DNA TGTGCCAGCACCTTAACAGGGCTCGAAGCTTTCTTT.